The rows below give T cell receptor beta chains drawn from one sample of a study of CD8+ T cells in alopecia areata. TCRdb keeps only in-frame clones here, not all; method: immunoSEQ multiplex PCR. The sample has around 120,000 clones, more than 45% seen once; the top ten hold approximately 0.46%. This sample comprised CD4+ T cells sorted from blood, obtained at week 4, from a patient treated with tofacitinib. Every receptor here comes from a human donor with alopecia areata. The CDR3 runs from the conserved cysteine through the conserved F or W. A D gene is named only where the DNA matches it firmly. Clone sizes are given selectively: once, few, many, or a class where the clone is expanded.

D gene,V gene,clone size,J gene,CDR3 protein,CDR3 DNA
TRBD1,TRBV10-1,-,TRBJ2-7,CASSRTGGEQYF,TGCGCCAGCAGTCGGACAGGGGGCGAGCAGTACTTC
-,TRBV18,-,TRBJ2-2,CASSLDSNTGELFF,TGTGCCAGCTCACTCGACAGTAACACCGGGGAGCTGTTTTTT
-,TRBV29-1,few,TRBJ1-1,CSVDKGKGTEAFF,TGCAGCGTTGATAAGGGGAAGGGCACTGAAGCTTTCTTT
TRBD1,TRBV6-5,-,TRBJ1-1,CASSYSTGHTEAFF,TGTGCCAGCAGTTACTCGACAGGGCACACTGAAGCTTTCTTT
TRBD2,TRBV9,-,TRBJ2-5,CASSAGTSGRKETQYF,TGTGCCAGCAGCGCCGGGACTAGCGGGAGGAAAGAGACCCAGTACTTC
-,TRBV2,-,TRBJ2-3,CASQWPDTQYF,TGTGCCAGCCAGTGGCCAGATACGCAGTATTTT
-,TRBV30,-,TRBJ1-2,CAWSIGPYGYTF,TGTGCCTGGAGCATTGGGCCCTATGGCTACACCTTC
TRBD2,TRBV7-2,-,TRBJ2-5,CASSSQVAGGETQYF,TGTGCCAGCAGCTCCCAGGTTGCGGGAGGAGAGACCCAGTACTTC
-,TRBV19,few,TRBJ2-3,CASSVSLDSTDTQYF,TGTGCCAGTAGCGTGAGCCTAGACAGCACAGATACGCAGTATTTT
TRBD2,TRBV25-1,-,TRBJ2-1,CASSASGGPVHEQFF,TGTGCCAGCAGTGCGTCGGGAGGGCCGGTTCATGAGCAGTTCTTC
-,TRBV25-1,-,TRBJ1-5,CASSESGKGDQPQHF,TGTGCCAGCAGTGAATCGGGTAAGGGCGATCAGCCCCAGCATTTT
-,TRBV5-4,few,TRBJ2-6,CASSPTQGPGANVLTF,TGTGCCAGCAGCCCGACACAGGGTCCTGGGGCCAACGTCCTGACTTTC
TRBD2,TRBV30,-,TRBJ2-7,CAWSSLGGSSSYEQYF,TGTGCCTGGAGTTCCCTCGGGGGGTCGAGCTCCTACGAGCAGTACTTC
-,TRBV30,few,TRBJ1-1,CAWSKALRTEAFF,TGTGCCTGGAGTAAGGCTCTGCGGACTGAAGCTTTCTTT
-,TRBV5-6,-,TRBJ1-2,CASSSGRTATLYGYTF,TGTGCCAGCAGCTCTGGGCGGACAGCGACCCTTTATGGCTACACCTTC
TRBD2,TRBV4-2,once,TRBJ2-7,CASSPGGTRGDEQYF,TGTGCCAGCAGTCCCGGGGGGACTCGGGGCGACGAGCAGTACTTC
-,TRBV30,once,TRBJ2-2,CAWTEQGATGELFF,TGTGCCTGGACGGAACAAGGGGCGACCGGGGAGCTGTTTTTT
TRBD1,TRBV29-1,-,TRBJ2-7,CSVLPRQGYEQYF,TGCAGCGTTCTCCCCAGACAGGGCTACGAGCAGTACTTC
TRBD2,TRBV2,many,TRBJ2-2,CAGERDSNTGELFF,TGTGCTGGGGAGCGGGACTCGAACACCGGGGAGCTGTTTTTT
-,TRBV30,few,TRBJ1-1,CAWSVRPGMNTEAFF,TGTGCCTGGAGTGTACGGCCAGGCATGAACACTGAAGCTTTCTTT
TRBD2,TRBV5-1,-,TRBJ2-3,CASRKRTSGPGSTDTQYF,TGCGCCAGCAGAAAGCGGACTAGCGGGCCCGGTAGCACAGATACGCAGTATTTT
TRBD1,TRBV30,-,TRBJ2-7,CACIGTGNYEQYF,TGTGCCTGCATCGGGACAGGGAATTACGAGCAGTACTTC
TRBD2,TRBV15,-,TRBJ2-7,CATGGTSGRLYEQYF,TGTGCCACCGGGGGAACTAGCGGGAGGCTCTACGAGCAGTACTTC
TRBD1,TRBV7-9,-,TRBJ1-5,CASSLSGTGGFNQPQHF,TGTGCCAGCAGTTTGTCCGGGACAGGGGGCTTCAATCAGCCCCAGCATTTT
-,TRBV18,once,TRBJ2-7,CASSPKQGRGSYEQYF,TGTGCCAGCTCGCCAAAACAGGGTCGGGGGTCCTACGAGCAGTACTTC
-,TRBV7-9,few,TRBJ2-1,CASSLGANNEQFF,TGTGCCAGCAGCTTAGGAGCGAACAATGAGCAGTTCTTC
-,TRBV5-1,few,TRBJ1-2,CASRNRDGYTF,TGCGCCAGCAGAAACAGGGATGGCTACACCTTC
-,TRBV6-5,-,TRBJ1-3,CASSYGAGNTIYF,TGTGCCAGCAGTTACGGGGCTGGAAACACCATATATTTT
-,TRBV18,few,TRBJ2-1,CASSPPLVHEQFF,TGTGCCAGCTCACCACCCCTAGTCCATGAGCAGTTCTTC
TRBD2,TRBV4-2,-,TRBJ2-5,CASSQGGFETQYF,TGTGCCAGCAGCCAGGGGGGGTTCGAGACCCAGTACTTC
-,TRBV23-1,-,TRBJ1-1,CASSPYGGFGVMNTEAFF,TGCGCCAGCAGTCCCTACGGGGGGTTTGGAGTTATGAACACTGAAGCTTTCTTT
TRBD2,TRBV4-2,-,TRBJ2-1,CASSQEWTSGGNNEQFF,TGTGCCAGCAGCCAAGAGTGGACTAGCGGGGGTAACAATGAGCAGTTCTTC
-,TRBV18,-,TRBJ1-1,CASSPPILRGEAFF,TGTGCCAGCTCACCACCGATTTTGAGGGGTGAAGCTTTCTTT
-,TRBV30,-,TRBJ2-4,CAWKHGTPGGIQYF,TGTGCCTGGAAGCACGGGACCCCCGGGGGCATTCAGTACTTC
-,TRBV6-5,few,TRBJ2-7,CVTRDLGYEQYF,TGTGTTACACGCGATTTAGGGTACGAGCAGTACTTC
-,TRBV30,few,TRBJ1-2,CAWSPANYGYTF,TGTGCCTGGAGTCCGGCTAACTATGGCTACACCTTC